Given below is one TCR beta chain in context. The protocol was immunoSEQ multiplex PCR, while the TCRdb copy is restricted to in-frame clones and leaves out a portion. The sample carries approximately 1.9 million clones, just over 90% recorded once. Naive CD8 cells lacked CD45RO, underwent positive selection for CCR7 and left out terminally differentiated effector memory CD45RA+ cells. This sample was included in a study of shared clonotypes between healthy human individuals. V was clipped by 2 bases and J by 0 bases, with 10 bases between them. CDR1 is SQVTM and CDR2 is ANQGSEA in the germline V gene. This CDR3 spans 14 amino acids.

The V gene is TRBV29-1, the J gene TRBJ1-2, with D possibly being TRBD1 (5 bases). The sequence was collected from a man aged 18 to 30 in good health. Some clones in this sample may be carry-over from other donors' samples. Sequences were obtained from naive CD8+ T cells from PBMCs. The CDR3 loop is CSVERQPANYGYTF. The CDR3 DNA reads TGCAGCGTTGAAAGACAGCCTGCTAACTATGGCTACACCTTC.